This record covers a single T cell receptor (beta chain). The antigen it binds to is not known. Base qualities are missing; no much larger clone stands one base away. The junction carries 13 bases between V and J, which are trimmed by 3 bases and 7 bases respectively. As encoded in the germline V gene, CDR1 is MDHEN while CDR2 is SYDVKM. Measured from the cysteine to the phenylalanine, the CDR3 is 13 residues long. Only the CDR3 region is kept as DNA, spanning 39 bases read in frame from base 1. This specimen comes from a study of cytomegalovirus exposure and HLA in healthy donors listed by TCRdb under 2017. Study-level background: An earlier analysis of around 600 of the donors reported more than 250 Gb of sequence data and roughly 110 million unique TCR beta sequences from about 200 million T cells. Roughly 300 gigabases of sequencing data and 78 million or so unique TCR sequences were included in an early release covering roughly 600 HLA-typed donors. Of the roughly 400 genotyped donors, over 70% fell in the genetic ancestry cluster associated with self-reported Caucasian donors. The aim of the study was to test whether cataloging public T cell receptors could identify signatures of past pathogen exposure. The T cell repertoires of 670 or so subjects were profiled by immunosequencing and related to cytomegalovirus serostatus. In addition to the first cohort of roughly 670 subjects, a separate validation cohort of 120 different subjects was used. To predict cytomegalovirus infection status, the study combined high-throughput TCR immunosequencing, statistical association of individual TCRs with disease status, and machine learning. A later analysis re-analyzed previously published TCR beta repertoires from approximately 700 donors and added high-resolution HLA genotyping to study TCR occurrence patterns. The later analysis used no new phenotypic data to find candidate immune exposures, relying instead on TCR beta sequences and their occurrence across donors. In an earlier analysis of 587 of the donors, high-throughput TCR beta sequencing was used to judge whether each TCR beta V gene segment behaved as functional or pseudogenic. Donor age, sex, ethnicity and CMV serostatus were compiled alongside the repertoire data. A later genetic analysis took genome-wide SNP genotypes for about three fifths of the roughly 670 donors and used that subset as a discovery cohort. Every repertoire in the discovery cohort had been generated on one and the same sequencing platform. HLA typing included class I and class II loci at four-digit resolution. Typing coverage differed by locus: A, B, C, DRB1 and DQB1 were typed in about 620-640 donors, DQA1 in approximately 520, DPA1 in some 610, and DPB1 in 450 to 490. Because of strong linkage in the cohort, roughly five DR-DQ haplotypes were treated as single units for association and clustering. On average, around 240,000 unique TCR beta nucleotide sequences were sequenced per donor among fewer than 500 genotyped donors of the cohort, with roughly 20% of those sequences being non-productive. The paper's findings and limits, for the study overall: According to a later analysis, parvovirus B19, influenza, CMV and Epstein-Barr virus appeared linked to several top co-occurrence clusters. Roughly uniform sequencing depth across donors was assumed in presence/absence analyses, although this assumption may not hold. In a later analysis, HLA-associated TCR beta chains showed more clonal expansion and lower generation probabilities than non-associated chains that were equally common. A later analysis found that most CMV-associated TCR beta chains appeared HLA-restricted, with HLA associations seemingly driven largely by CMV exposure. Because HLA typing was missing for some donors at each locus, association tests included only the typed subset. The earlier analysis of some 540 of the donors excluded over 15 rarely observed V segments, including chromosome 9 orphons, because counts were too low. A further reported finding was that TCR beta sequences accurately predicted the HLA-A and HLA-B alleles for most subjects in the first cohort. According to a later analysis, TCR association rates differed among HLA loci, with DRB1 alleles showing the most associated TCRs and HLA-C alleles showing the fewest. The study gave a list of 150 to 200 TCR beta chains associated with cytomegalovirus. In this cohort, only TCR beta chains were sequenced, and detectable features were limited by the absence of alpha or paired-chain data. Because the 87-base-pair reads could not distinguish some IMGT-functional V segments, including TRBV6-2 and TRBV6-3, those segments were excluded. Most TCR sequences were seen in very few donors, while some public TCRs were found in many individuals. A cluster of highly shared sequence variants was judged likely to be a technical artifact of the sequencing pipeline. Linkage disequilibrium might explain the correlated functional status among segregating V segments, but an unknown experimental factor could not be ruled out. For the cohort, immune exposure information was limited to CMV serostatus. A later genetic analysis reported fewer N-insertions in productive TCRs among donors in an Asian-associated ancestry cluster than the approximately 700-donor mean. Cytomegalovirus status was reported to be diagnosed by the classifier with high specificity and sensitivity in both the original and validation cohorts. The authors suggested that the approach could potentially be extended to other disease states and immunological phenotypes. In a later genetic analysis, a missense DCLRE1C variant was associated with V-gene and J-gene trimming of TCR beta chains, and the association was replicated in an independent cohort. A few of the identified cytomegalovirus-associated TCR beta chains were confirmed in vitro to be specific for cytomegalovirus antigens. Broadly in line with IMGT annotations, most TCR beta V segments showed up in productive rearrangements about 87% or about 30% of the time in an earlier analysis of under 700 of the donors. At a false discovery rate of 0.05, a later analysis linked about 16,000 TCR beta sequences to specific HLA alleles. When HLA alleles, especially DR and DQ, strongly co-occurred, attributing TCR associations to individual alleles was difficult.

The library was made by the immunoSEQ multiplex PCR assay. For the multiplex PCR, a mixture combining 60 forward primers for TCR Vbeta segments and 13 reverse primers for TCR Jbeta segments was used. Amplification of the CDR3 region of rearranged TCR beta genes was performed with a multiplex PCR assay on genomic DNA. Amplified TCR beta libraries were sequenced as 87-base-pair reads on the Illumina HiSeq System. The paper's data handling went like this. In a later analysis, 77 million or so unique TCR beta chains were counted across the 650 to 750 repertoires, and around 11 million of these chains were shared by at least two donors. A nearest-neighbor algorithm error-corrected the raw reads and collapsed the reads into unique sequences, merging closely related sequences to remove PCR and sequencing errors. Alignment of CDR3 sequences to IMGT reference sequences was used to assign V, D and J gene segments. Each retained sequence needed at least a six-nucleotide match to both a V gene segment and a J gene segment. A rearrangement counted as productive if the CDR3 had no stop codons and remained in frame with V and J, and every other rearrangement counted as non-productive. Following IMGT convention, CDR3 was defined as the stretch from the second conserved V-encoded cysteine to the conserved J-encoded phenylalanine. Sequences without an unambiguous match to a single V gene segment were excluded from the earlier analysis of a few hundred of the donors. In an earlier analysis of a few hundred of the donors, V segments were called functional above 56.7% productive rearrangements and were called segregating when the between-donor standard deviation exceeded 5%. A statistical classification framework was built to diagnose cytomegalovirus status from the catalog of TCR beta chain sequences. In a later analysis, TCR nucleotide sequences were compared against IMGT/GENE-DB human TR gene sequences so that V and J genes could be assigned. A later analysis assigned CDR3 sequences and most-parsimonious VDJ recombination scenarios with the TCRdist pipeline. In a later analysis, every TCR beta chain was defined by the combination of its CDR3 amino acid sequence and its V-gene family, and reads without a unique V-gene family were dropped. As a way to deal with suspected cross-contamination and a sequencing artifact, a later analysis dropped 592 nucleotide sequences that were highly shared and had low generation probability. A later analysis calculated a clonal expansion index for each public chain from normalized within-repertoire ranks of inferred template counts. Generation probabilities in a later analysis came from a VDJ recombination model fitted to out-of-frame rearrangements, and those results were checked against IGoR. In a later analysis, TCR-TCR, TCR-HLA and TCR-CMV co-occurrence was scored with hypergeometric tests, and a repertoire-size bias correction was applied to TCR pairs. A later analysis estimated false discovery rates by permuting HLA or CMV assignments 20 times. In a later analysis, co-occurring TCRs were grouped using DBSCAN, with TCRdist sequence similarity added in when clustering inside HLA-allele-positive subsets. Co-occurrence clustering excluded repertoires with fewer than 30,000 or more than 120,000 public chains, plus five with anomalous nucleotide sharing. Sourced from immuneACCESS, this table was stored by TCRdb with only in-frame sequences that have V and J called. A share of the clones is absent; for the studies checked, an unresolved V gene accounts for under half, and the remainder has no known explanation. V and J calls and clone size follow that table, whereas D and trimming were derived from the DNA. The sample table lists under 130,000 clones, 75% of them with a count of one. The ten largest clones take up roughly 1.2% of the sample.

The cohort was made up of 650 to 700 healthy bone marrow donors. At the time of sampling, every cohort member was nominally healthy, though immune exposures that went unrecorded were likely present. The donor was CMV seronegative and belonged to the group of around 400 seronegative cohort members. A peripheral blood sample was provided by each donor, and peripheral blood mononuclear cells were used for TCR beta sequencing. The Qiagen DNeasy Blood Extraction Kit was used to extract genomic DNA from the blood cell samples. The sequence links TRBV28 to TRBJ2-7, and TRBD2 may be the D gene, going by 6 matching bases. This sequence originates from a man aged 35-49 years in good health and CMV-seronegative. Sequenced material: PBMCs. The bases read TGTGCCAGCAGTTTGTTTCCTAGCGAGGAGCAGTACTTC. It is translated as CASSLFPSEEQYF.